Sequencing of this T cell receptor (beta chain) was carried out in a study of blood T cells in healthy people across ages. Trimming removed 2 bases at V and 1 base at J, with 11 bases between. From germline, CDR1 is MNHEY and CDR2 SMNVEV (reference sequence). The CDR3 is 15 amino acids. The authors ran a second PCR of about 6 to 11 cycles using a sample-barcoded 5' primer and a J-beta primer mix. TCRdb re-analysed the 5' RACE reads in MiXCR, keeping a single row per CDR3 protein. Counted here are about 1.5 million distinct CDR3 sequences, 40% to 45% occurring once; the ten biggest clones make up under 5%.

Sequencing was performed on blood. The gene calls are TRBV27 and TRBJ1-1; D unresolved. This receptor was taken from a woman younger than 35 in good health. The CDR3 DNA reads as TGTGCCAGCAGTTTAGCGACAACGGGGAACACTGAAGCTTTCTTT. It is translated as CASSLATTGNTEAFF.